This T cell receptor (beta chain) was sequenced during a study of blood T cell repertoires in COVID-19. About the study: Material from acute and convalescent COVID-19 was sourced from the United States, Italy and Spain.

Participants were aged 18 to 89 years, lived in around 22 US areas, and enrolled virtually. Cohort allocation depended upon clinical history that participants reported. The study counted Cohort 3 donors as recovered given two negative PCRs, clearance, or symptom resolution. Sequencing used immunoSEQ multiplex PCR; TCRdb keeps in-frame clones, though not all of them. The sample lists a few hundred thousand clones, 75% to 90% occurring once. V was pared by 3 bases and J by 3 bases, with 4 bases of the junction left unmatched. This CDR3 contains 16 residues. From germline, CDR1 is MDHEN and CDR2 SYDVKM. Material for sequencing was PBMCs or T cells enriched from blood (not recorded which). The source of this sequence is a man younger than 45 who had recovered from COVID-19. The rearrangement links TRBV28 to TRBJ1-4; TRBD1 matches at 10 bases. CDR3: CASSFGTGAANEKLFF. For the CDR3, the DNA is TGTGCCAGCAGTTTCGGGACAGGGGCGGCTAATGAAAAACTGTTTTTT. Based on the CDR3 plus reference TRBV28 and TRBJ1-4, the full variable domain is DVKVTQSSRYLVKRTGEKVFLECVQDMDHENMFWYRQDPGLGLRLIYFSYDVKMKEKGDIPEGYSVSREKKERFSLILESASTNQTSMYLCASSFGTGAANEKLFFGSGTQLSVL.